The 26 T cell receptor beta chains reported below all come from one sample, sequenced in a study of molecular identifiers for immune sequencing clone quantification. TCRdb reanalysed the PCR reads using MiXCR and keeps one entry per CDR3 protein. Found here are roughly 320,000 distinct CDR3 sequences, about 21% of them singletons; the top ten hold 0.75% to 0.85%. Sequencing input: naive CD8+ T cells from blood, with Jurkat cell RNA spiked in. Noted subset: FACS-sorted CD8+CD4-CCR7+CD45RA+ naive T cells. The receptors here all came from a human donor in good health. Some libraries in this study had Jurkat cell RNA spiked in.

This clonotype has only a few counts. The chain links TRBV4-3 to TRBJ2-6, with a possible D match to TRBD2 (6 bases). This CDR3 comprises 16 residues. Germline assignment: CDR1 LGHNA and CDR2 YSLEER. The germline V and J ends were trimmed by 0 bases and 2 bases, with 8 bases remaining between them. For the CDR3, the DNA is TGCGCCAGCAGCCAAGATTGGGGGGCTGGGGCCAACGTCCTGACTTTC. The encoded protein is CASSQDWGAGANVLTF.

This clonotype was counted at least ten times. The V gene is TRBV20-1, the J gene TRBJ2-7; 7 bases map to TRBD2. Germline loops: CDR1 DFQATT, CDR2 SNEGSKA (reference sequence). The CDR3 extends over 14 amino acids. Losses at the gene ends were 5 bases for V and 0 bases for J; bases not matched to a gene: 7. CDR3: CSAALAESSYEQYF. For the CDR3, the DNA is TGCAGTGCTGCCCTAGCGGAGAGCTCCTACGAGCAGTACTTC.

This clonotype came up once. A read error is possible here, since a much larger clone lies one base away. The chain has TRBV7-9 and TRBJ2-7; D ambiguous. The CDR3 extends over 14 amino acids. The germline V gene encodes CDR1 SEHNR and CDR2 FQNEAQ (reference sequence). For the CDR3, the DNA is TGTGCCAGCAGCTTAGTTGGCAGCTACTACGAGCGGTACTTC. Protein sequence: CASSLVGSYYERYF. Using reference TRBV7-9 and TRBJ2-7 for the parts outside the CDR3, the full variable domain is DTGVSQNPRHKITKRGQNVTFRCDPISEHNRLYWYRQTLGQGPEFLTYFQNEAQLEKSRLLSDRFSAERPKGSFSTLEIQRTEQGDSAMYLCASSLVGSYYERYFGPGTRLTVT.

This clonotype was found many times. In nucleotides, the CDR3 is TGCGCCAGCAGCTCCGGACAAGACCAAGAGACCCAGTACTTC. Amino acids: CASSSGQDQETQYF. This chain joins TRBV5-1 and TRBJ2-5; D may be TRBD1 (5 bases). This CDR3 comprises 14 residues. Germline CDR1 SGHRS, CDR2 YFSETQ. The ends were cut back, 3 bases at V and 0 bases at J, with 9 bases in the middle.

This clonotype has ten or more counts. J is TRBJ2-7 and V is TRBV6-6, with D unclear. Germline values: CDR1 MNHNY, CDR2 SVGAGI (reference sequence). CDR3 length: 13 residues. Trimming left V 4 bases short and J 5 bases short, with 12 bases between. CDR3 region: CASSSLESDEQYF. The CDR3 coding sequence is TGTGCCAGCAGTTCCCTTGAATCGGACGAGCAGTACTTC.

This clonotype was counted at least ten times. The genes are TRBV6-5 and TRBJ2-2, with 12 bases that match TRBD2. V shed 0 bases and J 7 bases; nucleotides not matched to a gene: 6. In germline, CDR1 is MNHEY, CDR2 SVGAGI. This CDR3 region has 17 residues. The CDR3 reads CASSYSTSGGIVGELFF. In DNA, the CDR3 is TGTGCCAGCAGTTACTCGACTAGCGGGGGCATAGTCGGGGAGCTGTTTTTT.

To note about this clonotype: It may be a read error: a sequence one base away is much more abundant. The chain is built from TRBV23-1 and TRBJ1-2; 7 nucleotides line up with TRBD1. TRBV23-1 is identified as an open reading frame with a role that is uncertain. The CDR3 has 15 residues. The CDR3 loop reads CAGSLGQDHLYGYTF. The CDR3 DNA reads TGCGCCGGCAGTCTCGGACAGGATCACCTCTATGGCTACACCTTC.

The sample holds many counts of this clonotype. The chain carries TRBV4-3 and TRBJ1-1, with TRBD1 matching 10 bases. The CDR3 consists of 15 residues. Trimming at V came to 0 bases and at J to 7 bases, leaving 5 bases not matched to a gene. The germline CDR1 and CDR2 sequences are LGHNA and YSLEER. CDR3 DNA: TGCGCCAGCAGCCAAGATCGGGGGACAGGGGATGAAGCTTTCTTT. This codes for CASSQDRGTGDEAFF.

As concerns this clonotype: A junction boundary mismatches the germline segment, possibly from a read error. The chain carries TRBV12-5 and TRBJ2-1; unclear D gene. CDR1 is LGHNT and CDR2 is FRNRAP in the germline V gene. The CDR3 contains 15 residues. The CDR3 DNA reads as TGTGCTAGTGGTTCAGGTGAAAGCTCCTACGATGAGCAGTTCTTC. Translation gives CASGSGESSYDEQFF.

This clonotype was counted ten times or more. This chain connects TRBV6-5 to TRBJ2-2, with D uncertain. Germline V lookup: CDR1 MNHEY, CDR2 SVGAGI. The CDR3 runs to 13 residues. Trimming shortened V by 2 bases and J by 6 bases, and 7 bases separated the two germline ends. The CDR3 nucleotides are TGTGCCAGCAGTTACGTGTCGGCCGGGGAGCTGTTTTTT. Its protein is CASSYVSAGELFF.

In its sample, this clonotype was seen many times. The chain combines TRBV10-3 with TRBJ1-2; D uncertain. The CDR3 length is 13 residues. With 7 bases removed from V and 2 bases from J, the gap between germline ends came to 11 bases. Germline CDR1 ENHRY, CDR2 SYGVKD. The CDR3 protein is CAIKADNNYGYTF. The DNA of the CDR3 is TGTGCCATCAAAGCCGACAACAACTATGGCTACACCTTC.

With respect to this clonotype: Possible read error: a much larger clone is one base away. The gene calls are TRBV7-9 and TRBJ2-7; tentatively, D is TRBD2 (6 bases). The CDR3 covers 12 residues. V was shortened by 5 bases and J by 8 bases, with 13 bases between the two germline ends. The germline CDR1 and CDR2 sequences are SEHNR and FQNEAQ (reference sequence). The CDR3 loop reads CASSPGTDKQYF. CDR3 DNA: TGTGCCAGCAGCCCAGGGACTGACAAGCAGTACTTC.

This clonotype was seen at least ten times. This chain uses TRBV5-8 with TRBJ1-1, with 10 bases matching TRBD1. The junction had 5 bases not matched to a gene; V was cut back by 2 bases and J by 10 bases. This CDR3 region has 13 residues. Germline V gene lookup returns CDR1 SGHTS and CDR2 YDEGEE. Here the CDR3 reads CASSFGTGDGAFF. Written as DNA, the CDR3 is TGTGCCAGCAGCTTCGGGACAGGGGACGGAGCTTTCTTT.

This clonotype appeared many times. The CDR3 coding sequence is TGCGCCAGCAGCCAAGATCCGAGGGAGCAGTACTTC. Translated: CASSQDPREQYF. V gene TRBV4-1 combines with J gene TRBJ2-7; D gene unclear. The CDR3 consists of 12 residues. V was clipped by 0 bases and J by 7 bases, with 7 bases between them. Germline V gene lookup returns CDR1 MGHRA and CDR2 YSYEKL.

This clonotype has only a few counts. J is TRBJ1-5 and V is TRBV10-2; unclear D gene. CDR3 length: 17 amino acids. Trimming pared 0 bases from V and 0 bases from J, leaving 12 bases between. Looked up from germline, CDR1 is WSHSY and CDR2 is SAAADI. The CDR3: CASSESRAGYSNQPQHF. The CDR3 coding sequence is TGCGCCAGCAGTGAGTCGAGGGCAGGATATAGCAATCAGCCCCAGCATTTT.

To note about this clonotype: A much larger clone differs by one base, so this may be a read error. The chain joins TRBV28 to TRBJ2-5; weak D call: TRBD2 (6 bases). With 4 bases removed from V and 4 bases from J, the gap between germline ends came to 19 bases. This CDR3 has 16 residues. Germline CDR1 and CDR2: MDHEN and SYDVKM. The CDR3 loop is CASSSSLSLEGETQYF. The DNA for the CDR3 is TGTGCCAGCAGTTCGTCTCTTTCCTTGGAGGGAGAGACCCAGTACTTC.

This clonotype was picked up a small number of times. V gene TRBV23-1 combines with J gene TRBJ1-5; 12 bases agree with TRBD1. TRBV23-1 belongs to the ORF category, with a function that is uncertain. The CDR3 contains 20 residues. Losses at the gene ends were 0 bases for V and 3 bases for J; bases not matched to a gene: 12. The CDR3 loop is CASSQSSGTGGINYNQPQHF. In nucleotides, the CDR3 is TGCGCCAGCAGTCAATCTAGCGGGACAGGGGGCATTAATTACAATCAGCCCCAGCATTTT.

This clonotype was picked up many times. The rearrangement joins TRBV6-5 to TRBJ2-6; TRBD1 is a possible D gene (6 bases). The CDR3 has 16 amino acids. Germline V gene data show CDR1 as MNHEY and CDR2 as SVGAGI. V lost 1 base to trimming and J lost 1 base, with 8 bases between them. In nucleotides, the CDR3 is TGTGCCAGCAGTTACTATACAGGGTCTGGGGCCAACGTCCTGACTTTC. Its protein is CASSYYTGSGANVLTF.

This clonotype has just one count. Possible read error: a much larger clone is one base away. The chain has TRBV12-3 or TRBV12-4 and TRBJ2-3; perhaps TRBD2 as D (5 bases). This CDR3 is built from 14 residues. CDR3 sequence (DNA): TGTGCCAGCAGTTTTGGACTCGACACAGATAAGCAGTATTTT. Its translation: CASSFGLDTDKQYF.

The table lists this clonotype with many counts. The chain recombines TRBV5-5 with TRBJ1-1; D is uncertain. The CDR3 consists of 14 residues. V lost 3 bases, J lost 0 bases, and 9 bases lay in between. The V gene's germline CDR1 is SGHKS and CDR2 YYEKEE (reference sequence). CDR3 sequence: CASSWGDMNTEAFF. In nucleotides, the CDR3 is TGTGCCAGCAGCTGGGGAGACATGAACACTGAAGCTTTCTTT.

This clonotype was seen at least ten times. The genes are TRBV7-8 and TRBJ2-3; D gene uncertain. V lost 0 bases, J lost 2 bases, and 9 bases lay in between. The CDR3 extends over 15 amino acids. The V gene's germline CDR1 is SGHVS and CDR2 FQNEAQ. CDR3 bases: TGTGCCAGCAGCTTAGCGGGATATCCCACAGATACGCAGTATTTT. The encoded protein is CASSLAGYPTDTQYF.

The gene calls are TRBV5-6 and TRBJ2-7; 7 bases match TRBD1. V was pared by 6 bases and J by 4 bases, with 10 bases of the junction left unmatched. Germline-derived CDR1 and CDR2 are SGHDT and YYEEEE. The CDR3 has 14 residues. The CDR3 sequence is CASTLEQGLYEQYF. The DNA for the CDR3 is TGTGCCAGCACCCTTGAACAGGGGTTGTACGAGCAGTACTTC. The full variable domain, in which reference TRBV5-6 and TRBJ2-7 provide the parts outside the CDR3, is DAGVTQSPTHLIKTRGQQVTLRCSPKSGHDTVSWYQQALGQGPQFIFQYYEEEERQRGNFPDRFSGHQFPNYSSELNVNALLLGDSALYLCASTLEQGLYEQYFGPGTRLTVT.

Ten or more counts support this clonotype. The chain links TRBV4-1 to TRBJ2-2, with 8 bases matching TRBD2. V lost 3 bases and J lost 0; bases outside the gene matches: 3. CDR1 and CDR2 from the germline V gene are MGHRA and YSYEKL. The CDR3 extends over 16 amino acids. The CDR3 loop reads CASSQTSAANTGELFF. CDR3 coding DNA: TGCGCCAGCAGCCAGACTAGCGCTGCGAACACCGGGGAGCTGTTTTTT.

Points on this clonotype: This may stem from a read error, because a much larger clone lies one nucleotide away. This chain links TRBV30 with TRBJ2-1; the D gene is possibly TRBD1 (5 bases). This CDR3 comprises 14 residues. CDR1 GTSNPN and CDR2 SVGIG come from the germline V gene (reference sequence). CDR3 loop: CAWSDRRSYNEQSF. CDR3 DNA sequence: TGTGCCTGGAGTGACAGGCGCTCCTACAATGAGCAGTCCTTC.

This clonotype was counted at least ten times. This rearrangement joins TRBV7-9 to TRBJ2-7, with 11 bases fitting TRBD1. CDR1 is SEHNR, CDR2 FQNEAQ, per germline (reference sequence). V trimming: 4 bases; J trimming: 6 bases; junction bases outside the gene matches: 8. This CDR3 contains 15 residues. The CDR3 here is CASSSPGQGVSEQYF. CDR3 nucleotide sequence: TGTGCCAGCAGCTCCCCGGGACAGGGGGTCTCCGAGCAGTACTTC.

V and J are TRBV19 and TRBJ2-5; D gene unclear. CDR3 size: 16 residues. V lost 8 bases to trimming and J lost 0 bases, with 19 bases between them. Germline V lookup: CDR1 LNHDA, CDR2 SQIVND (reference sequence). The CDR3 spells CASGPPPSQYQETQYF. For the CDR3, the DNA is TGTGCCAGTGGCCCCCCCCCGTCGCAGTACCAAGAGACCCAGTACTTC.